These T cell receptor beta chains were read from a single sample in a study of T-cell reconstitution after alpha-beta-depleted transplantation in children. TCRdb re-called the PCR reads with MiXCR, one entry per CDR3 protein. The sample consists of approximately 640,000 distinct CDR3 sequences, approximately 15% of them appearing once. The sequencing here drew on PBMCs from the stem cell graft donor, taken from the stem cell graft. The receptor source for this set is a human donor who donated a stem cell graft to a child with acute myeloid leukemia. Each CDR3 is given with its conserved first and last residue. D genes are given only for firm matches. Where a row states a size, it is once, few, many or the class of an expanded clone; other rows omit it.

NA | many | TRBJ2-2 | 14 | TRBV29-1 | TGCAGCGTTTTTGGGGATTCGAACACCGGGGAGCTGTTTTTT | CSVFGDSNTGELFF
NA | many | TRBJ2-1 | 11 | TRBV29-1 | TGCAGCGCGCCTCAGCACAATGAGCAGTTCTTC | CSAPQHNEQFF
NA | NA | TRBJ1-2 | 15 | TRBV3-1 | TGTGCCAGCAGCCAAGTTGGGGGGACCACTTATGGCTACACCTTC | CASSQVGGTTYGYTF
NA | many | TRBJ1-4 | 14 | TRBV20-1 | TGCAGTGCTAGAGATGTAAAGGCTGGCGAAAAACTGTTTTTT | CSARDVKAGEKLFF
TRBD1 | NA | TRBJ2-7 | 15 | TRBV5-5 | TGTGCCAGCAGCTTGGAGGGACAGGGTTTTCACGAGCAGTACTTC | CASSLEGQGFHEQYF
TRBD1 | NA | TRBJ1-6 | 16 | TRBV28 | TGTGCCAGCAGTTTAACAGGGGATGGGATTAATTCACCCCTCCACTTT | CASSLTGDGINSPLHF
NA | NA | TRBJ2-2 | 18 | TRBV25-1 | TGTGCCAGCAGTGATAAACTGTCGGGGAGTTGGAACACCGGGGAGCTGTTTTTT | CASSDKLSGSWNTGELFF
NA | NA | TRBJ1-5 | 13 | TRBV20-1 | TGCAGTGCTAGAGGGGAAGGAAATCAGCCCCAGCATTTT | CSARGEGNQPQHF
TRBD1 | once | TRBJ1-2 | 16 | TRBV9 | TGTGCCAGCAGCGTAGGACTAACAGGGGAACTCTATGGCTACACCTTC | CASSVGLTGELYGYTF
NA | NA | TRBJ1-1 | 15 | TRBV7-2 | TGTGCCAGCAGCTCACTATCGACCTTGAACACTGAAGCTTTCTTT | CASSSLSTLNTEAFF